This TCR beta chain was sequenced in a study of beta chain features in type 1 diabetes. The wider study: When patients were set against healthy donors, age, gender and cell yields were similar. Broader study findings: Equally in patients and controls, shorter templates might have been favored by PCR. When VDJ junctions were examined, type 1 diabetes patients showed fewer insertions and more deletions. Among patients, naive, central memory and Treg TCRB repertoires appeared more similar than among healthy donors.

The V gene lost 3 bases and the J gene lost 1 base, with 9 bases spanning the gap. Per the germline V gene, CDR1 is SEHNR and CDR2 is FQNEAQ (reference sequence). CDR3 length: 14 residues. Sequenced material consisted of expressed TCRB transcripts (all of the isolated RNA was reverse transcribed). Some clones are missing from TCRdb's copy, which holds only in-frame ones; the method was immunoSEQ multiplex PCR. The table has 10,000 to 15,000 clones, 35% to 55% seen once. Details on this clone: Antigen unknown.

The receptor's source is a man aged 18 to 35 in good health. Sequenced sample: stem cell memory CD4+ T cells from blood. The rearrangement links TRBV7-9 to TRBJ1-2; D might be TRBD1 (5 bases). DNA of the CDR3: TGTGCCAGCAGCTTTTCCCAGGGTAACTATGGCTACACCTTC. Protein: CASSFSQGNYGYTF.